This T cell receptor (beta chain) was captured by sequencing in a study of human T cells and chemical hapten exposure. Study in general: For the roughly 24-week duration of the study, patients were given weekly doses of diphenylcyclopropenone on the scalp. Small discrepancies in pooled library volume mainly accounted for the varying TCR yields per sample. Patients having alopecia areata, totalis or universalis were mostly female.

This CDR3 region has 14 residues. The germline V gene has CDR1 MDHEN and CDR2 SYDVKM. This clonotype was counted many times. Compared with germline, one end of the junction differs, possibly owing to a read error. Time point noted: patch test 1, 2 weeks after DPC sensitization. Treatment of the sample: therapeutic diphenylcyclopropenone sensitization with weekly scalp DPC. The library labeled individual cDNA molecules by adding unique molecular identifiers to them. TCRdb re-analysed the RACE reads in MiXCR, keeping a single row per CDR3 protein. This sample yields some 82,000 distinct CDR3 sequences, of which roughly 10% are seen a single time; around 4.4% belongs to the top ten.

The specimen was whole blood, collected in connection with sensitization to the hapten diphenylcyclopropenone (DPC). This receptor was taken from a woman in her fifties or sixties with alopecia areata. Some clones in this sample may be carry-over from other donors' samples. The chain uses TRBV28 and TRBJ1-2; no clear D gene. The CDR3 bases are TGTGCCAGCAGCCCTCTACTGGGGATCTATAGCTACACCTTC. Protein product: CASSPLLGIYSYTF.